Shown below are 21 T cell receptor beta chains from a single sample sequenced in a study of T-cell reconstitution after alpha-beta-depleted transplantation in children. The authors prepared the TCRbeta library with unique molecular identifiers. TCRdb processed the PCR reads anew with MiXCR; each CDR3 protein has one entry. This table holds 600,000 to 700,000 distinct CDR3 sequences, about an eighth found once. This specimen was PBMCs, taken before TCRalphabeta/CD19-depleted stem cell transplant. These receptors all come from a girl aged 2 to 9 with congenital amegakaryocytic thrombocytopenia, due to receive a stem cell transplant.

The sample holds many counts of this clonotype. The chain combines TRBV7-6 with TRBJ2-1; D is perhaps TRBD1 (5 bases). Germline assignment: CDR1 SGHVS and CDR2 FNYEAQ. This CDR3 comprises 16 residues. The V and J ends lost 1 base and 10 bases respectively, with 20 bases between them. The chain's CDR3 is CASSLEVGHPVSEQFF. The CDR3 nucleotides read TGTGCCAGCAGCTTAGAAGTCGGACACCCCGTGTCCGAGCAGTTCTTC. Supplemented by reference TRBV7-6 and TRBJ2-1, the full variable domain reads GAGVSQSPRYKVTKRGQDVALRCDPISGHVSLYWYRQALGQGPEFLTYFNYEAQQDKSGLPNDRFSAERPEGSISTLTIQRTEQRDSAMYRCASSLEVGHPVSEQFFGPGTRLTVL.

There are many counts of this clonotype. The chain is built from TRBV20-1 and TRBJ2-1; D is ambiguous. The CDR3 runs to 12 residues. V was trimmed by 0 bases and J by 7 bases, leaving 7 bases between them. Germline lookup yields CDR1 DFQATT and CDR2 SNEGSKA (reference sequence). The CDR3 DNA sequence: TGCAGTGCTAGAGATCCAGTAAATGAGCAGTTCTTC. The encoded protein is CSARDPVNEQFF.

This clonotype has ten or more counts. V is TRBV20-1 and J is TRBJ1-1; TRBD1 is a possible D gene (6 bases). The CDR3 extends over 13 amino acids. V was trimmed by 6 bases and J by 3 bases, leaving 14 bases between them. Per germline, CDR1 DFQATT and CDR2 SNEGSKA (reference sequence). The CDR3 loop is CSAPTGSDTEAFF. CDR3 coding DNA: TGCAGTGCCCCCACAGGGTCCGACACTGAAGCTTTCTTT.

In its sample, this clonotype was seen a few times. This chain links TRBV20-1 with TRBJ2-7; 16 bases align to TRBD2. V lost 1 base and J lost 4; bases outside the gene matches: 10. The CDR3 is made up of 18 amino acids. Germline V CDR1 and CDR2: DFQATT, SNEGSKA (reference sequence). The CDR3 reads CSARGTGTSGRVGYEQYF. In DNA, the CDR3 is TGCAGTGCTAGAGGCACCGGGACTAGCGGGAGGGTAGGGTACGAGCAGTACTTC.

In its sample, this clonotype was seen many times. The J gene is TRBJ2-3, the V gene TRBV5-1; D may be TRBD1 or TRBD2 (5 bases each). This CDR3 is 15 amino acids long. Germline lookup yields CDR1 SGHRS and CDR2 YFSETQ. Trimming pared 0 bases from V and 1 base from J, leaving 9 bases between. This CDR3 reads CASSLEGRRTDTQYF. The CDR3 nucleotides are TGCGCCAGCAGCTTGGAGGGACGACGCACAGATACGCAGTATTTT. Using reference TRBV5-1 and TRBJ2-3 for the parts outside the CDR3, the full variable domain is KAGVTQTPRYLIKTRGQQVTLSCSPISGHRSVSWYQQTPGQGLQFLFEYFSETQRNKGNFPGRFSGRQFSNSRSEMNVSTLELGDSALYLCASSLEGRRTDTQYFGPGTRLTVL.

In this sample, this clonotype turned up a few times. The rearrangement links TRBV7-2 to TRBJ2-1, with D possibly being TRBD2 (6 bases). Trimming took 6 bases from V and 4 from J, leaving 10 bases between them. The CDR3 runs to 13 residues. Germline CDR1 is SGHTA and CDR2 is FQGNSA. The CDR3 region has the DNA TGTGCCAGCAGTAAGGCGGGGTACAATGAGCAGTTCTTC. Amino acid sequence: CASSKAGYNEQFF.

This clonotype was found a few times. The chain employs TRBV28 and TRBJ2-7; no reliable D call. Trimming took 1 base from V and 6 from J, leaving 10 bases between them. CDR3 size: 13 residues. Germline V gene sequence: CDR1 MDHEN, CDR2 SYDVKM. CDR3 residues: CASSLFAGSEQYF. The CDR3 DNA sequence: TGTGCCAGCAGTTTATTTGCCGGGTCCGAGCAGTACTTC.

This clonotype has ten or more counts. The rearrangement uses TRBV5-1 and TRBJ1-1, with 8 bases aligning to TRBD1. Germline loops: CDR1 SGHRS, CDR2 YFSETQ. The CDR3 contains 15 residues. With V trimmed by 4 bases and J by 4 bases, 9 bases remained unmatched. The CDR3: CASSPGQGSGTEAFF. Written as DNA, the CDR3 is TGCGCCAGCAGCCCCGGACAGGGTTCGGGCACTGAAGCTTTCTTT.

The chain carries TRBV2 and TRBJ2-3; either TRBD1 or TRBD2 may fit D (5 bases each). The CDR3 is 15 amino acids. V was cut by 10 bases and J by 1 base, with 18 bases left in between. Looked up from germline, CDR1 is SNHLY and CDR2 is FYNNEI. The DNA of the CDR3 is TGTGCCACTACTAAAAGGGGTAGCGGCACAGATACGCAGTATTTT. It specifies CATTKRGSGTDTQYF.

This clonotype was detected a few times. The chain is built from TRBV5-1 and TRBJ2-1, with 9 bases identical to TRBD1. V lost 0 bases and J lost 4; bases outside the gene matches: 5. The CDR3 is made up of 16 amino acids. Germline CDR1 is SGHRS and CDR2 is YFSETQ. CDR3: CASSLGPGTGYNEQFF. CDR3 coding DNA: TGCGCCAGCAGCTTGGGCCCGGGGACAGGGTACAATGAGCAGTTCTTC.

This clonotype was found a few times. The V call is TRBV12-3 or TRBV12-4, the J call TRBJ1-2; D gene ambiguous. Trimming took 11 bases from V and 4 from J, leaving 17 bases between them. The length of the CDR3 is 13 residues. The CDR3 reads CASLRAWGYGYTF. Here the CDR3 DNA reads TGTGCCTCCCTCCGGGCCTGGGGCTATGGCTACACCTTC.

This clonotype was found many times. V is TRBV5-1 and J is TRBJ2-1; TRBD2 is a possible D gene (5 bases). The CDR3 runs to 13 residues. The V gene's germline CDR1 is SGHRS and CDR2 YFSETQ. V dropped 4 bases and J dropped 5 bases, with 10 bases sitting between them. CDR3 nucleotides: TGCGCCAGCAGCCAGCGGACCCACAATGAGCAGTTCTTC. This translates into CASSQRTHNEQFF.

This sequence joins TRBV7-2 and TRBJ1-4, with TRBD1 matching 8 bases. Germline CDR1 and CDR2: SGHTA and FQGNSA. The CDR3 length is 14 residues. The V gene end was trimmed by 3 bases and the J gene end by 7 bases; junction bases not matched to a gene: 4. The CDR3 DNA reads as TGTGCCAGCAGCTTGAACGGACAGGGTGAAAAACTGTTTTTT. Its protein is CASSLNGQGEKLFF.

In its sample, this clonotype was seen many times. The V gene is TRBV29-1, the J gene TRBJ1-5; the D gene is possibly TRBD1 (6 bases). This CDR3 region has 14 residues. The ends were cut back, 4 bases at V and 2 bases at J, with 12 bases in the middle. Germline CDR1 is SQVTM and CDR2 is ANQGSEA. The CDR3 DNA reads as TGCAGCGTTGCCTTGACAGGCCGCAATCAGCCCCAGCATTTT. Translation: CSVALTGRNQPQHF. Using reference TRBV29-1 and TRBJ1-5 for the parts outside the CDR3, the full variable domain is SAVISQKPSRDICQRGTSLTIQCQVDSQVTMMFWYRQQPGQSLTLIATANQGSEATYESGFVIDKFPISRPNLTFSTLTVSNMSPEDSSIYLCSVALTGRNQPQHFGDGTRLSIL.

This clonotype was detected many times. The chain links TRBV7-6 to TRBJ2-3; 11 nucleotides agree with TRBD2. From germline, CDR1 is SGHVS and CDR2 FNYEAQ. The CDR3 covers 15 residues. The V and J ends lost 5 bases and 5 bases, in that order; junction bases with no gene match: 6. CDR3 coding DNA: TGTGCCAGCAGCGTTAGCGGGAGGGCCGGAGATACGCAGTATTTT. It yields the protein CASSVSGRAGDTQYF.

This clonotype appeared many times. V gene TRBV10-2 combines with J gene TRBJ2-3, with TRBD2 identical over 10 bases. This CDR3 contains 15 residues. CDR1 is WSHSY, CDR2 SAAADI, per germline. J lost 5 bases, V lost 6 bases, and 8 bases had no gene match. The CDR3 bases are TGCGCCAGCAGGGAATATAGCGGGAGGCTAGATACGCAGTATTTT. Its protein is CASREYSGRLDTQYF.

V gene TRBV4-2 combines with J gene TRBJ2-3; 7 positions match TRBD2. This CDR3 contains 19 residues. CDR1 and CDR2 (germline): LGHNA, YNFKEQ. V gave up 0 bases and J gave up 6 bases; unmatched junction bases: 18. CDR3 DNA: TGTGCCAGCAGCCAAGATCGAAGGCTGCCCCACGCGGGGGAGGATACGCAGTATTTT. Translation: CASSQDRRLPHAGEDTQYF.

The chain recombines TRBV11-2 with TRBJ2-7; TRBD1 agrees at 11 bases. J lost 3 bases, V lost 3 bases, and 4 bases had no gene match. Germline CDR1 reads SGHAT; CDR2 reads FQNNGV. The CDR3 sequence is 15 residues long. CDR3: CASSFGTGGIYEQYF. The CDR3 DNA reads as TGTGCCAGCAGCTTTGGGACAGGGGGTATCTACGAGCAGTACTTC.

This clonotype was observed a handful of times. V gene TRBV15 combines with J gene TRBJ2-1, with a possible D match to TRBD2 (6 bases). The CDR3 is 15 residues long. Trimming pared 0 bases from V and 9 bases from J, leaving 15 bases between. The germline V gene has CDR1 LNHNV and CDR2 YYDKDF (reference sequence). In nucleotides, the CDR3 is TGTGCCACCAGCAGAGATCTGCGACTAGATGGTGAGCAGTTCTTC. This gives the protein CATSRDLRLDGEQFF.

With regard to this clonotype: It is likely a read error, because the conserved phenylalanine at the end of the CDR3 is missing. This chain joins TRBV20-1 and TRBJ2-2, with D possibly TRBD1 on 6 matching bases. Germline V CDR1 and CDR2: DFQATT, SNEGSKA (reference sequence). The ends were cut back, 5 bases at V and 1 base at J, with 8 bases in the middle. CDR3 length: 13 amino acids. The CDR3 DNA is TGCAGTGCTTCGACAGGGAACACCGGGGAGCTGTTTTCT. Its protein product is CSASTGNTGELFS.

In its sample, this clonotype was seen a few times. One base away lies a much larger clone, so this may be a sequencing read error. The chain recombines TRBV3-1 with TRBJ2-1; no clear D gene. Trimming removed 1 base at V and 7 bases at J, with 5 bases between. CDR3 length: 12 amino acids. The germline V gene encodes CDR1 LGHDT and CDR2 YNNKEL (reference sequence). The CDR3 loop reads CASSQVRNEQFF. The DNA for the CDR3 is TGTGCCAGCAGCCAAGTTAGGAATGAGCAGTTCTTC.